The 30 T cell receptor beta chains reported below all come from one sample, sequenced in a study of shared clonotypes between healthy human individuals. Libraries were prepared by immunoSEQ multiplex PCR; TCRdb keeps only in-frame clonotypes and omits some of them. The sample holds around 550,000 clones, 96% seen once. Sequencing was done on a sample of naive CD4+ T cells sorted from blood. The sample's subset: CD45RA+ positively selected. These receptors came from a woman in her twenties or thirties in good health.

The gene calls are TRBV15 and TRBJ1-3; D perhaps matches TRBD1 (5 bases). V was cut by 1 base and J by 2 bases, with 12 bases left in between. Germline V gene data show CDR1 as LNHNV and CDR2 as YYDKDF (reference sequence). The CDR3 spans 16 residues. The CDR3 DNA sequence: TGTGCCACCAGCAGAGGACAGAGGAGCACTGGAAACACCATATATTTT. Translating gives CATSRGQRSTGNTIYF.

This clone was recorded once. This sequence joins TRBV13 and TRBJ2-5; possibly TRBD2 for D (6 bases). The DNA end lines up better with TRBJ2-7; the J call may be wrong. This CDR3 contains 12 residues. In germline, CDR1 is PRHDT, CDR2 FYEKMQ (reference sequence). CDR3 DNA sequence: TGTGCCAGCAGCTTCTGGAGGGACGAGCAGTACTTC. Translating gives CASSFWRDEQYF.

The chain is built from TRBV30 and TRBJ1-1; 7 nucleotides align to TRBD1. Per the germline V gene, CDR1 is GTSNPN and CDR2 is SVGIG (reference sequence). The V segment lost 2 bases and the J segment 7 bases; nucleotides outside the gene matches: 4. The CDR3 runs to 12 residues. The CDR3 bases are TGTGCCTGGAGTAGGGGGCAGCTTGAAGCTTTCTTT. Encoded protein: CAWSRGQLEAFF.

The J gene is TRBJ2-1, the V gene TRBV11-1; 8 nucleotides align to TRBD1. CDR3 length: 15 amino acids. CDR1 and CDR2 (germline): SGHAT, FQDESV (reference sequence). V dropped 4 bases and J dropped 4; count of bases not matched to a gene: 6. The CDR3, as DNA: TGTGCCAGCAGCTCGCAGGGGGCGGAGTACAATGAGCAGTTCTTC. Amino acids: CASSSQGAEYNEQFF.

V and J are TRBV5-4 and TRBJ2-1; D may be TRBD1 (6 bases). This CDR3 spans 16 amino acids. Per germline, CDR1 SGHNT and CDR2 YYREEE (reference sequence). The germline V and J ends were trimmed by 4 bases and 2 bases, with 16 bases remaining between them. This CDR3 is CASSPDSFSTYNEQFF. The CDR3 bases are TGTGCCAGCAGCCCGGACAGCTTCTCCACCTACAATGAGCAGTTCTTC.

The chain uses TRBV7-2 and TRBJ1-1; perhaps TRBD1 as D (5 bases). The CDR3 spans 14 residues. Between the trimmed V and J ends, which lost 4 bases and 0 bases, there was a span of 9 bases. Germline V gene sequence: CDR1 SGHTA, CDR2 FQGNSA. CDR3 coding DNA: TGTGCCAGCAGCTACGGACATCTGAACACTGAAGCTTTCTTT. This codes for CASSYGHLNTEAFF.

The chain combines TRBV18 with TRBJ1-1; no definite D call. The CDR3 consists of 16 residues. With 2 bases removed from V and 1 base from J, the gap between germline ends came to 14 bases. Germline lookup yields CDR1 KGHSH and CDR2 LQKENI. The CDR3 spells CASSPSLYLANTEAFF. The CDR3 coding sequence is TGTGCCAGCTCACCATCACTCTACTTGGCGAACACTGAAGCTTTCTTT. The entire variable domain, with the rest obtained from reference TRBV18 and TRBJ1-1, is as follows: NAGVMQNPRHLVRRRGQEARLRCSPMKGHSHVYWYRQLPEEGLKFMVYLQKENIIDESGMPKERFSAEFPKEGPSILRIQQVVRGDSAAYFCASSPSLYLANTEAFFGQGTRLTVV.

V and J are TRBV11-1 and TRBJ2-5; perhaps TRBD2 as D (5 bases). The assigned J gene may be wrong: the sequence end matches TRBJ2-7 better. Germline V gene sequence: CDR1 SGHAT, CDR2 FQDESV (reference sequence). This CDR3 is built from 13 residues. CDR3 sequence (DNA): TGTGCCAGCAGCTCCCGAGAGGGCTACGAGCAGTACTTC. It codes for CASSSREGYEQYF.

CDR3 protein: CASSSRTSGSGGGELFF. CDR3 coding DNA: TGTGCCAGCAGCTCCCGGACTAGCGGGAGCGGCGGCGGGGAGCTGTTTTTT. The gene calls are TRBV7-2 and TRBJ2-2; 13 positions agree with TRBD2. Trimming at V came to 4 bases and at J to 7 bases, leaving 9 bases not matched to a gene. Per the germline V gene, CDR1 is SGHTA and CDR2 is FQGNSA. The CDR3 sequence is 17 residues long.

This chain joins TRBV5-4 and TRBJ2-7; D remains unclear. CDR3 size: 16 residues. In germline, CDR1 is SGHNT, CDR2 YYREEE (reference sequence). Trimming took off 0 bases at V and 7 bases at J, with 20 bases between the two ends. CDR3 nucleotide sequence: TGTGCCAGCAGCTTGGGGCAGGACCCAGGTACGTTGGAGCAGTACTTC. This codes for CASSLGQDPGTLEQYF.

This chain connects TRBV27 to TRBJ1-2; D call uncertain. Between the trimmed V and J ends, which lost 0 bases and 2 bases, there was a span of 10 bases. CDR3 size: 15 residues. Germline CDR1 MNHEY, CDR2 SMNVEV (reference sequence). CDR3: CASSLSAGANYGYTF. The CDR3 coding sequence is TGTGCCAGCAGTTTATCGGCGGGAGCCAACTATGGCTACACCTTC.

The CDR3 is CASSANGGMNTEAFF. The CDR3 DNA follows: TGCGCCAGCAGCGCCAACGGGGGAATGAACACTGAAGCTTTCTTT. This sequence joins TRBV5-1 and TRBJ1-1; perhaps TRBD1 as D (5 bases). Trimming stripped 4 bases from V and 0 bases from J, with 13 bases between. The CDR3 runs 15 residues. Germline loops: CDR1 SGHRS, CDR2 YFSETQ.

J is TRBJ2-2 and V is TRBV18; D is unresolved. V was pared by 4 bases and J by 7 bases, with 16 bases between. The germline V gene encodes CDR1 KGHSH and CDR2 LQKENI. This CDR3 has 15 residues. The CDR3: CASSRLRVDGGELFF. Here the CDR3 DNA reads TGTGCCAGCTCACGCCTTAGGGTGGATGGCGGGGAGCTGTTTTTT.

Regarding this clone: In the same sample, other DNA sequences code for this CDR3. The CDR3 coding sequence is TGTGCCAGCAGCGTGGTCCGGGGCTCCTACAATGAGCAGTTCTTC. This sequence encodes CASSVVRGSYNEQFF. The rearrangement uses TRBV9 and TRBJ2-1; D is perhaps TRBD2 (5 bases). Germline lookup yields CDR1 SGDLS and CDR2 YYNGEE. V was trimmed by 2 bases and J by 0 bases, leaving 9 bases between them. There are 15 residues in the CDR3.

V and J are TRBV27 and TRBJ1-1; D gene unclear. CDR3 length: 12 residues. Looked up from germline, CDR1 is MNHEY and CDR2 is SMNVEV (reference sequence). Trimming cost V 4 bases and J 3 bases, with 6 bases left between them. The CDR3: CASSSHYTEAFF. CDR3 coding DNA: TGTGCCAGCAGTTCCCACTACACTGAAGCTTTCTTT.

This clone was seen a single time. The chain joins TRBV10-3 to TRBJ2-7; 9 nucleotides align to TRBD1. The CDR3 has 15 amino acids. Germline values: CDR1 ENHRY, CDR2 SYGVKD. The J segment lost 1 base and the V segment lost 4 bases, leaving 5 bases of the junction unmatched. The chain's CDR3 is CAISAGTGTSYEQYF. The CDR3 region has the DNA TGTGCCATCAGTGCCGGGACAGGGACGTCCTACGAGCAGTACTTC.

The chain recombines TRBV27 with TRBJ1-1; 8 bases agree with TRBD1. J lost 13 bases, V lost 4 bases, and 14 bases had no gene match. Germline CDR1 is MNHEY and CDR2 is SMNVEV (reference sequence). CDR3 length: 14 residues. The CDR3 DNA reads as TGTGCCAGCAGTTCAACGACAGGGGCAGGAGGCGGTTTCTTT. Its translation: CASSSTTGAGGGFF.

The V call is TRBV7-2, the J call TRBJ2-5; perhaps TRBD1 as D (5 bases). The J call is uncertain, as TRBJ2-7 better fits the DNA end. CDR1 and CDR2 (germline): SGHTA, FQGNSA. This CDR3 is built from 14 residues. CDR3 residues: CASSLVAGHYEQYF. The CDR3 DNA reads TGTGCCAGCAGCTTAGTAGCAGGGCACTACGAGCAGTACTTC.

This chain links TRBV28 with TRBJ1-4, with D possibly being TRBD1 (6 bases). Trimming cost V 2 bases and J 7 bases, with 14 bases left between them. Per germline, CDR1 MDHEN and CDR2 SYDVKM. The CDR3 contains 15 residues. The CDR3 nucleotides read TGTGCCAGCAGTTTACCCAGGGGATCAGGTGAAAAACTGTTTTTT. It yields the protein CASSLPRGSGEKLFF.

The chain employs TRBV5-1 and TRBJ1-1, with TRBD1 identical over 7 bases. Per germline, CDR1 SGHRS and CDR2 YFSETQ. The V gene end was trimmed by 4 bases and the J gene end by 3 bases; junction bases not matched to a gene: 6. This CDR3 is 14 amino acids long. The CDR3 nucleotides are TGCGCCAGCAGCCCGACAGGGATCGACACTGAAGCTTTCTTT. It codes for CASSPTGIDTEAFF.

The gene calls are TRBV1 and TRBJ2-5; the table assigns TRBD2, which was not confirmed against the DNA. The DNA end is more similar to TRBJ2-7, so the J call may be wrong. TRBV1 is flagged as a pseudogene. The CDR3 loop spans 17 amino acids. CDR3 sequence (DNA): TGCACCAGCAGCCAAGAGAGTCCGCCCGCGGGAGTAGGCGAGCAGTACTTC. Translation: CTSSQESPPAGVGEQYF.

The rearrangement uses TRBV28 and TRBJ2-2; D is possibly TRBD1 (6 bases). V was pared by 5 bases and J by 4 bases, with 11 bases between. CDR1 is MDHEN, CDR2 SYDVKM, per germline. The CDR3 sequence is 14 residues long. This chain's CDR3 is CASSPQGVTGELFF. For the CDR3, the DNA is TGTGCCAGCAGTCCACAGGGAGTCACCGGGGAGCTGTTTTTT.

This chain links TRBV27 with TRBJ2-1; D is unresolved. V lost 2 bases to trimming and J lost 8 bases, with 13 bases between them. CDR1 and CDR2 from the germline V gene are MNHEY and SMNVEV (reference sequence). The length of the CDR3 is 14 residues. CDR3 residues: CASSLGRSLDEQFF. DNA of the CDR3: TGTGCCAGCAGTTTAGGCCGTAGTCTGGATGAGCAGTTCTTC.

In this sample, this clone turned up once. CDR3 in amino acids: CASSVRAGGNTGELFF. CDR3 DNA: TGTGCCAGCAGCGTACGAGCGGGAGGAAACACCGGGGAGCTGTTTTTT. V is TRBV9 and J is TRBJ2-2; 9 positions match TRBD2. This CDR3 contains 16 residues. Germline CDR1 and CDR2: SGDLS and YYNGEE. The J segment lost 2 bases and the V segment lost 1 base, leaving 3 bases of the junction unmatched.

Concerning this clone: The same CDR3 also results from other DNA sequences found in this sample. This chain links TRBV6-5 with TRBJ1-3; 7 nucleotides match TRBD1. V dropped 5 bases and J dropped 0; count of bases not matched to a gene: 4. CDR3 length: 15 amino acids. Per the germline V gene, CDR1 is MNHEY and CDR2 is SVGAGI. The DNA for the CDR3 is TGTGCCAGCAGTCGCACAGGGGACTCTGGAAACACCATATATTTT. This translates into CASSRTGDSGNTIYF.

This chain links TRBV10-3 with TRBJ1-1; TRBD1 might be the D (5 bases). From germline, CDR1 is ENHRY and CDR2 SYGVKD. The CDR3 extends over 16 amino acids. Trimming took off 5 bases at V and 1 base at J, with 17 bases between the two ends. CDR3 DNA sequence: TGTGCCATCAGTCGCCGAGTCGGGGGGGAGAACACTGAAGCTTTCTTT. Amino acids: CAISRRVGGENTEAFF.

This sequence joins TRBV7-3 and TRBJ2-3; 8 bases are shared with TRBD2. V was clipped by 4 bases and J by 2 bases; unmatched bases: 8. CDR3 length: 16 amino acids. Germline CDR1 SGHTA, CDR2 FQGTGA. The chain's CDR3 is CASSSSPAGATDTQYF. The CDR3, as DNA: TGTGCCAGCAGCTCCAGCCCAGCGGGAGCCACAGATACGCAGTATTTT.

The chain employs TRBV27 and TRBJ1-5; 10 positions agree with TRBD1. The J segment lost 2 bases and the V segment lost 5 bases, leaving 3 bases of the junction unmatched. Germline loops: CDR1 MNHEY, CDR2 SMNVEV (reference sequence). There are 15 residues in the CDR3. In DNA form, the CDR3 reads TGTGCCAGCAGTACCGGACAGGGGGGCAATCAGCCCCAGCATTTT. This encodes CASSTGQGGNQPQHF.

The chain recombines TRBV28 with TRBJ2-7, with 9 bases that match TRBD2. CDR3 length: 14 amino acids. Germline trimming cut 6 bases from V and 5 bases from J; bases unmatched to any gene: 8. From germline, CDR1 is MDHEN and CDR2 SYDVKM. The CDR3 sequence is CASRSSGKIDEQYF. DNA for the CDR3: TGTGCCAGCAGATCTAGCGGGAAGATTGACGAGCAGTACTTC.

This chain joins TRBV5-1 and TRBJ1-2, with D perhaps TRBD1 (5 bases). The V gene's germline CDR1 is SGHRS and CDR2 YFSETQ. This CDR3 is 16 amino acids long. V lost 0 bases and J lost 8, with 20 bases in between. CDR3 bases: TGCGCCAGCAGCTTGGTATCTTCGGGACCCTCGGAGGGCTACACCTTC. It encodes CASSLVSSGPSEGYTF.